These T cell receptor beta chains were read from a single sample in a study of T cell repertoires in cytomegalovirus infection. Each CDR3 protein gets one entry after TCRdb re-called the reads with MiXCR. The table includes approximately 56,000 distinct CDR3 sequences, roughly 21% detected once. No antigen is known for these receptors. The sequences come from CD8+ T cells from cultured PBMCs, collected from culture after CMV antigen stimulation. These receptors were taken from a human donor in good health (CMV status not recorded). Some clones in this sample may be carry-over from other donors' samples. Each CDR3 is given with its conserved first and last residue. The D gene is left open where the match is weak. Only part of the rows carry a size: once, few, many, or a class if the clone is expanded.

TRBJ2-7 NA few TRBV11-3 TGTGCCAGCAGCTTAGAGGGAAGCGAGCAGTACTTC CASSLEGSEQYF
TRBJ2-3 NA few TRBV11-2 TGTGCCAGCAGCTCCAGAGGGGGAGAGGGTTACACAGATACGCAGTATTTT CASSSRGGEGYTDTQYF
TRBJ1-2 TRBD1 few TRBV27 TGTGCCAGCAGTTTAGGGGACAGCTATGGCTACACCTTC CASSLGDSYGYTF
TRBJ1-5 NA many TRBV4-3 TGCGCCAGCAGCCAAGATTCCCGTCAGCCCCAGCATTTT CASSQDSRQPQHF
TRBJ1-3 NA NA TRBV19 TGTGCCAGTAGTATATACCCCTCTGGAAACACCATATATTTT CASSIYPSGNTIYF
TRBJ1-5 NA few TRBV12-3/TRBV12-4 TGTGCCAGCAGTTTTCCTCGGCAGCCCCAGCATTTT CASSFPRQPQHF
TRBJ2-3 NA few TRBV29-1 TGCAGCGTTGTTAGTGGGGAGGTAGATACGCAGTATTTT CSVVSGEVDTQYF
TRBJ2-5 NA NA TRBV12-3/TRBV12-4 TGTGCCAGCAGTTGGACGGTGTCCCAAGAGACCCAGTACTTC CASSWTVSQETQYF
TRBJ1-1 NA few TRBV12-3/TRBV12-4 TGTGCCAGTGGGTTGAACACTGAAGCTTTCTTT CASGLNTEAFF
TRBJ2-2 TRBD1 NA TRBV7-6 TGTGCCAGCAGACACAGGGGCCAGGACACCGGGGAGCTGTTTTTT CASRHRGQDTGELFF
TRBJ1-6 NA NA TRBV7-8 TGTGCCAGCAGCTTAGTGGACCGTATGGTTTCACCCCTCCACTTT CASSLVDRMVSPLHF
TRBJ2-7 TRBD2 NA TRBV6-1 TGTGCCAGCAGTGAACTAGCGGGGGGGCAGGACGAGCAGTACTTC CASSELAGGQDEQYF
TRBJ2-1 TRBD1 NA TRBV11-3 TGTGCCAGCAGCTTAGAAGCCAGGGGGCTCTACAATGAGCAGTTCTTC CASSLEARGLYNEQFF
TRBJ2-3 NA NA TRBV2 TGTGCCAGCAGTGGACACCAGAGTTATAGCACAGATACGCAGTATTTT CASSGHQSYSTDTQYF
TRBJ1-1 NA many TRBV19 TGTGCCAGTAGTAGCCCCCAGATGCAGAACACTGAAGCTTTCTTT CASSSPQMQNTEAFF
TRBJ1-5 TRBD1 few TRBV11-2 TGTGCCAGCAGCCAACCGCAGGACAGGGCCCCCCAACCAGGAAGTCAGCCCCAGCATTTT CASSQPQDRAPQPGSQPQHF
TRBJ1-1 NA few TRBV12-3/TRBV12-4 TGTGCCAACAGTGTACACAGGGAGAACACTGAAGCTTTCTTT CANSVHRENTEAFF
TRBJ2-1 NA NA TRBV6-2/TRBV6-3 TGTGCCAGCAGAAAATGGGACGGACTGGTCCTCTCCCTGCAGTTCTTC CASRKWDGLVLSLQFF
TRBJ2-1 TRBD1 NA TRBV7-8 TGTGCCAGCAGCCCAGAGGTCAGGGGGAGCTACAATGAGCAGTTCTTC CASSPEVRGSYNEQFF
TRBJ1-2 TRBD1 NA TRBV6-1 TGTGCCAGCAGTGAAATGACAGGGGGCGGCTACACCTTC CASSEMTGGGYTF
TRBJ2-1 NA few TRBV6-6 TGTGCCAGCAGTGTGGACAGCAATGAGCAGTTCTTC CASSVDSNEQFF
TRBJ2-7 NA NA TRBV6-2/TRBV6-3 TGTGCCAGCAGCAATCTACTGTCCGGGACCAACGAGCAGTACTTC CASSNLLSGTNEQYF
TRBJ1-1 NA NA TRBV19 TGTGCCAGTAGCATACCTGGGGGCAGGATGAACACTGAAGCTTTCTTT CASSIPGGRMNTEAFF
TRBJ2-7 TRBD1 few TRBV27 TGTGCCAGCAGTTCCACAGGGGGCCTCAACTACGAGCAGTACTTC CASSSTGGLNYEQYF
TRBJ2-1 TRBD2 NA TRBV14 TGTGCCAGCAGCCAAGCCCGGGACTACCGCAATGAGCAGTTCTTC CASSQARDYRNEQFF
TRBJ2-5 NA few TRBV6-2/TRBV6-3 TGTGCCAGCAGCACCCCCCACTTACAACGGGGGGAGACCCAGTACTTC CASSTPHLQRGETQYF